This T cell receptor (beta chain) was recorded in a study of control samples from healthy donors and cancer patients. Measured with immunoSEQ multiplex PCR; TCRdb has only the in-frame clones, and not every one. The sample holds about 110,000 clones, almost 85% seen once. The CDR3 is made up of 13 amino acids. Trimming removed 2 bases from V and 0 bases from J, with 4 bases in between. Germline-derived CDR1 and CDR2 are LGHNA and YSLEER. V usage is TRBV4-3 and J usage is TRBJ2-5; D is ambiguous. Sequenced sample: blood. This TCR was recovered from a man between 18 and 29 years old in good health. The CDR3: CASSQKYQETQYF. CDR3 sequence (DNA): TGCGCCAGCAGCCAAAAGTACCAAGAGACCCAGTACTTC.